This T cell receptor (beta chain) was identified in a study of T cell repertoires in cytomegalovirus infection. Study at large: From public TCR beta signatures came an indication of both CMV infection and matching HLA type. General observations from the study: Dominating the ex vivo response were TCR beta clonotypes that were CMV-specific and HLA-C-restricted.

TCRdb recomputed calls from the reads with MiXCR, one row per CDR3 protein. The sample shows some 150,000 distinct CDR3 sequences, about 6.5% of them seen only once. This clonotype was seen ten or more times. Its target is unknown. The TCR comes from a human donor in good health (CMV status not recorded). Some clones in this sample may be carry-over from other donors' samples. The sequenced sample was PBMCs.

The CDR3 here is CASSPTGTAYEQYF. CDR3 in DNA: TGTGCCAGCTCCCCGACAGGGACAGCGTACGAGCAGTACTTC. V is TRBV28 and J is TRBJ2-7; TRBD1 matches 7 bases. The ends lost 8 bases at V and 4 bases at J; junction bases unmatched: 11. This CDR3 comprises 14 residues. Germline assignment: CDR1 MDHEN and CDR2 SYDVKM.